This T cell receptor beta chain was sequenced during a study of blood T cells in healthy people across ages. As for the study in general: There was about one barcoded beta molecule captured by template switching per two T cells.

Combining a sample-barcoded 5' primer with a J-beta primer mix, a second PCR ran for roughly 6 to 12 cycles. TCRdb reanalysed the 5' RACE reads using MiXCR and keeps one entry per CDR3 protein. The sample holds approximately 900,000 distinct CDR3 sequences; roughly 43% are singletons and the top ten take about an eighth. The CDR3 sequence is 14 residues long. Germline CDR1 LGHNA, CDR2 YSLEER. Turning to this clonotype: Its antigen is as yet unknown.

Study-level results: Whereas aged donors had fewer naive CD4+ cells, long-lived donors had more of them and higher diversity.

V gene TRBV4-3 combines with J gene TRBJ2-7; D is undetermined. TRBJ2-5 matches the DNA end more closely, so the J call is doubtful. What was sequenced was blood. This receptor was obtained from a man aged 25 to 40 in good health. This chain's CDR3 is CASSQDSDWGTQYF. CDR3 DNA: TGCGCCAGCAGCCAAGATTCAGATTGGGGGACCCAGTACTTC.